The rows below give T cell receptor beta chains drawn from one sample of a study of blood T cell dynamics during melanoma immunotherapy. Generated by immunoSEQ multiplex PCR, the TCRdb table keeps only in-frame clones and is missing some. Here the sample spans 25,000 to 30,000 clones, over 70% being singletons. Sample: blood, taken from a patient treated with checkpoint blockade. The receptors here all came from a human donor with melanoma. CDR3s include the opening cysteine and the closing phenylalanine or tryptophan. The D gene is left open where the match is weak. Only part of the rows carry a size: once, few, many, or a class if the clone is expanded.

V,size,J,D,DNA,CDR3
TRBV6-1,NA,TRBJ2-7,NA,TGTGCCAGCAGTGGTTACTACGAGCAGTACTTC,CASSGYYEQYF
TRBV6-1,NA,TRBJ1-2,NA,TGTGCCAGCAGTGAAGCGACAGCTTCTAACTATGGCTACACCTTC,CASSEATASNYGYTF
TRBV7-2,NA,TRBJ2-2,NA,TGTGCCAGCCGGGGTGCGAACACCGGGGAGCTGTTTTTT,CASRGANTGELFF
TRBV5-1,NA,TRBJ1-1,NA,TGCGCCAGCAGCTTGGTCGCCGGAACGGGCACTGAAGCTTTCTTT,CASSLVAGTGTEAFF
TRBV6-1,NA,TRBJ1-4,TRBD1,TGTGCCAGCAGACTGGACAGGGCGGGCGAAAAACTGTTTTTT,CASRLDRAGEKLFF
TRBV11-2,once,TRBJ2-7,NA,TGTGCCAGCAGCTTGGGGCTAGCAAACGAGCAGTACTTC,CASSLGLANEQYF
TRBV11-2,NA,TRBJ1-1,TRBD1,TGTGCCAGCAGCTTAGATCCTGACAGGGGCGGAGCTTTCTTT,CASSLDPDRGGAFF
TRBV2,few,TRBJ1-5,NA,TGTGCCAGCGGGGACGAGCTGAATCAGCCCCAGCATTTT,CASGDELNQPQHF
TRBV2,NA,TRBJ1-1,TRBD1,TGTGCCAGCAGGATAACAGGGGGCACTGAAGCTTTCTTT,CASRITGGTEAFF
TRBV4-3,NA,TRBJ1-2,NA,TGCGCCAGCAGCCAAGATATCGCGAGCAGCGGTCGTGGCTACACCTTC,CASSQDIASSGRGYTF
TRBV7-2,NA,TRBJ2-6,NA,TGTGCCAGCAGCTTAGATCTCGGGGTCCCTGGGGCCAACGTCCTGACTTTC,CASSLDLGVPGANVLTF
TRBV28,NA,TRBJ2-2,TRBD1,TGTGCCAGCAGTTCGGCCGGGACAGGGGTGAACGGGGAGCTGTTTTTT,CASSSAGTGVNGELFF
TRBV6-1,few,TRBJ2-7,NA,TGTGCCAGCAGTGTGGCGGGGTCAGCATTAACCTACGAGCAGTACTTC,CASSVAGSALTYEQYF
TRBV6-1,NA,TRBJ2-5,NA,TGTGCCAGCAGTGAGCGGGGTTCCGGGAACCAAGAGACCCAGTACTTC,CASSERGSGNQETQYF
TRBV9,NA,TRBJ1-2,NA,TGTGCCAGCAGCGTCGGATCTAACTATGGCTACACCTTC,CASSVGSNYGYTF
TRBV19,NA,TRBJ2-1,NA,TGTGCCAGTAGATCTCCAAGTGGGGGCCTACAGGACAATGAGCAGTTCTTC,CASRSPSGGLQDNEQFF
TRBV28,NA,TRBJ1-6,NA,TGTGCCAGCAGTTCAATACGGGGTGGCGGGAGGGATTCACCCCTCCACTTT,CASSSIRGGGRDSPLHF
TRBV28,NA,TRBJ2-3,NA,TGTGCCAGCAGTTTTAACAGTTATCGCACAGATACGCAGTATTTT,CASSFNSYRTDTQYF
TRBV5-1,NA,TRBJ2-7,TRBD2,TGCGCCAGCAGCTTGGGGGCGGGAGAGTCCCACGAGCAGTACTTC,CASSLGAGESHEQYF
TRBV25-1,NA,TRBJ2-7,NA,TGTGCCAGCAGTGGACCGGGGCTCGACGAGCAGTACTTC,CASSGPGLDEQYF
TRBV7-2,NA,TRBJ1-2,NA,TGTGCCAGCAGCTTAGACAGCTTCCTGAGTGGCTACACCTTC,CASSLDSFLSGYTF
TRBV12-5,NA,TRBJ2-2,NA,TGTGCTAGTGGTTTGCCGTCGGACTTCCGACGGGCCGGGGAGCTGTTTTTT,CASGLPSDFRRAGELFF
TRBV7-6,NA,TRBJ2-7,TRBD2,TGTGCCAGCAGCTTAGAGGCTAGCGGGAGAGGAGACGAGCAGTACTTC,CASSLEASGRGDEQYF
TRBV19,NA,TRBJ1-2,TRBD1,TGTGCCAGTTCGAGGGGGCGAGGGTATGGCTACACCTTC,CASSRGRGYGYTF
TRBV6-1,NA,TRBJ2-1,NA,TGTGCCAGCAGTTTAGAACGAAGCAATGAGCAGTTCTTC,CASSLERSNEQFF
TRBV27,NA,TRBJ1-6,NA,TGTGCCAGCAGTGAGCGCGGCTATCTTGGGTCACCCCTCCACTTT,CASSERGYLGSPLHF
TRBV15,NA,TRBJ2-5,NA,TGTGCCACCAGTCAAGAGTCAGGGGTAAAGACCCAGTACTTC,CATSQESGVKTQYF
TRBV6-6,NA,TRBJ2-7,NA,TGTGCCAGCAGTTACCCGGAACCCTACGAGCAGTACTTC,CASSYPEPYEQYF
TRBV28,NA,TRBJ2-3,TRBD1,TGTGCCAGCAGTTTAACCGTCGAGACAGGGGCTAGCACAGATACGCAGTATTTT,CASSLTVETGASTDTQYF
TRBV2,NA,TRBJ2-1,TRBD2,TGTGCCAGCAGTGAAGCGAGCGGGGGGGACAATGAGCAGTTCTTC,CASSEASGGDNEQFF